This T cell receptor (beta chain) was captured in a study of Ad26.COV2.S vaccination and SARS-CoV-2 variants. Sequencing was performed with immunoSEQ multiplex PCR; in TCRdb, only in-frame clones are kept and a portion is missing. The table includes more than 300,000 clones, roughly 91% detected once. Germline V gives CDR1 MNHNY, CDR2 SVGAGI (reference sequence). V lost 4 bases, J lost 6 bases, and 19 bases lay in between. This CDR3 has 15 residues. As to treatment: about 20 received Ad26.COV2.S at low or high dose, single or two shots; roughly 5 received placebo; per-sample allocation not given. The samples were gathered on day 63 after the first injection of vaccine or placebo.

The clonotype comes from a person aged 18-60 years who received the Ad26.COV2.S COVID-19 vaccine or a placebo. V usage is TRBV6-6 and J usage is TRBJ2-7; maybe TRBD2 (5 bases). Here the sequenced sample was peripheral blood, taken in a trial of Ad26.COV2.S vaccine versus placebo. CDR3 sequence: CASSSASGRLGEQYF. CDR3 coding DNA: TGTGCCAGCAGTTCCGCCAGCGGTAGGCTTGGCGAGCAGTACTTC.